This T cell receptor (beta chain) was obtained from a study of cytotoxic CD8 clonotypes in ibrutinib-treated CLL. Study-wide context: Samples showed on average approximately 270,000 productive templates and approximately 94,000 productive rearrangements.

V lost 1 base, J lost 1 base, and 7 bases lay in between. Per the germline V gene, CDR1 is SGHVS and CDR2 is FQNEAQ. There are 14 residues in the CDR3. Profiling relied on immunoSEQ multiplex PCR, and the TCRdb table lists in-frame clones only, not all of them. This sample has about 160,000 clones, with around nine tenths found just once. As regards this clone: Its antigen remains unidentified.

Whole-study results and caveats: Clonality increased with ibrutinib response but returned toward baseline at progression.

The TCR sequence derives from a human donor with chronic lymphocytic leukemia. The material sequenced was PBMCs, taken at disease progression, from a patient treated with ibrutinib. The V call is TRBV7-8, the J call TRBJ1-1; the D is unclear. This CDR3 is CASSLVLENTEAFF. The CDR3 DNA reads TGTGCCAGCAGCTTAGTACTAGAGAACACTGAAGCTTTCTTT.